The 27 T cell receptor beta chains below all came from one sample that was sequenced in a study of T cells expressing NK-cell markers. With the 5' RACE reads reprocessed, TCRdb shows one record per CDR3 protein and no DNA. This sample's clone table lists a few hundred thousand distinct CDR3 sequences. What was sequenced was blood T cells: a sorted CD56 or NKG2C T cell subset, CD4+ or CD8+ T cells, or bulk PBMC T cells (not recorded which). These TCRs come from a man aged 18-75 years in good health.

The gene calls are TRBV6-1 and TRBJ1-4; the TCRdb call, TRBD1, lacks DNA for checking. The germline gives CDR1 MNHNS, CDR2 SASEGT. The CDR3 loop spans 14 amino acids. CDR3 sequence reads: CASSESRGNEKLFF.

This chain joins TRBV12-3 or TRBV12-4 and TRBJ1-6; TCRdb gives TRBD1 as the D gene, but with no DNA this cannot be confirmed. The CDR3 is 14 amino acids. The CDR3 is CASSSDRGNSPLHF.

This CDR3 is CSVMRTTEQYF. The rearrangement joins TRBV29-1 to TRBJ2-7. The length of the CDR3 is 11 residues. CDR1 SQVTM and CDR2 ANQGSEA come from the germline V gene.

The chain is built from TRBV7-9 and TRBJ2-3; TCRdb picks TRBD1, but there is no DNA to check that call. The CDR3 is made up of 14 amino acids. Germline V CDR1 and CDR2: SEHNR, FQNEAQ (reference sequence). The CDR3: CASTYLTGEDTQYF. Based on the CDR3 plus reference TRBV7-9 and TRBJ2-3, the full variable domain is DTGVSQNPRHKITKRGQNVTFRCDPISEHNRLYWYRQTLGQGPEFLTYFQNEAQLEKSRLLSDRFSAERPKGSFSTLEIQRTEQGDSAMYLCASTYLTGEDTQYFGPGTRLTVL.

The chain recombines TRBV6-1 with TRBJ1-6. The CDR3 has 16 amino acids. Germline V gene data show CDR1 as MNHNS and CDR2 as SASEGT. This chain's CDR3 is CASSADTSSYNSPLHF.

The genes are TRBV25-1 and TRBJ2-7. The CDR3 loop spans 14 amino acids. Germline lookup yields CDR1 MGHDK and CDR2 SYGVNS. The CDR3 sequence is CASSLDSRAYEQYF.

V and J are TRBV5-1 and TRBJ2-3; TCRdb designates TRBD1, a call that cannot be tested without DNA. The CDR3 extends over 16 amino acids. The V gene's germline CDR1 is SGHRS and CDR2 YFSETQ. This CDR3 reads CASSLRQGAQSDTQYF.

This chain connects TRBV19 to TRBJ2-3. The CDR3 has 16 amino acids. Germline-derived CDR1 and CDR2 are LNHDA and SQIVND (reference sequence). CDR3 sequence: CASSTGRLPSTDTQYF.

This chain uses TRBV10-3 with TRBJ2-7; TCRdb proposes TRBD1, but this gene call is untestable without DNA. Germline V lookup: CDR1 ENHRY, CDR2 SYGVKD. CDR3 length: 16 amino acids. CDR3 in amino acids: CAISDGLGVGNYEQYF.

V usage is TRBV12-3 or TRBV12-4 and J usage is TRBJ2-1; the D call of TRBD1 rests on TCRdb alone, since no DNA is present to check it. The CDR3 extends over 13 amino acids. The CDR3 sequence: CATVGAFYNEQFF.

The chain uses TRBV12-3 or TRBV12-4 and TRBJ2-7. There are 15 residues in the CDR3. CDR3: CASSDSTVTSYEQYF.

The genes are TRBV7-9 and TRBJ2-5; TCRdb selects TRBD2, and the lack of DNA leaves this call unchecked. Germline V gene data show CDR1 as SEHNR and CDR2 as FQNEAQ (reference sequence). The CDR3 covers 16 residues. The CDR3 region is CASSLGASGAQETQYF.

CDR3 protein: CASSPRENTEAFF. V gene TRBV12-3 or TRBV12-4 combines with J gene TRBJ1-1. The CDR3 is 13 residues long.

This chain connects TRBV20-1 to TRBJ2-5; TCRdb lists TRBD1, though no DNA is available to test this call. The germline V gene encodes CDR1 DFQATT and CDR2 SNEGSKA (reference sequence). The length of the CDR3 is 13 residues. The CDR3 sequence is CSAGRVGRETQYF.

This chain joins TRBV6-5 and TRBJ2-2; the D call from TCRdb, TRBD2, cannot be confirmed without DNA. CDR1 MNHEY and CDR2 SVGAGI come from the germline V gene. The CDR3 is 14 residues long. CDR3 region: CASSSSSVPGELFF.

The chain is built from TRBV29-1 and TRBJ1-1. The CDR3 contains 15 residues. Germline V gene data show CDR1 as SQVTM and CDR2 as ANQGSEA. The CDR3 protein is CSVERASPAGTEAFF. The full variable domain, in which reference TRBV29-1 and TRBJ1-1 provide the parts outside the CDR3, is SAVISQKPSRDICQRGTSLTIQCQVDSQVTMMFWYRQQPGQSLTLIATANQGSEATYESGFVIDKFPISRPNLTFSTLTVSNMSPEDSSIYLCSVERASPAGTEAFFGQGTRLTVV.

The chain employs TRBV27 and TRBJ2-2. The germline V gene has CDR1 MNHEY and CDR2 SMNVEV (reference sequence). The CDR3 runs 16 residues. The CDR3 protein is CASSLSGRLNTGELFF.

This chain connects TRBV27 to TRBJ2-7; TCRdb returns TRBD1, unconfirmable since there is no DNA. The CDR3 runs to 15 residues. Germline V gene sequence: CDR1 MNHEY, CDR2 SMNVEV (reference sequence). CDR3 loop: CASSFGGQGPREQYF.

J is TRBJ1-1 and V is TRBV7-2. Looked up from germline, CDR1 is SGHTA and CDR2 is FQGNSA. CDR3 length: 13 residues. The CDR3 reads CASSLRSDTGAFF.

CDR3 protein: CASSAPGQGLSEQFF. The J gene is TRBJ2-1, the V gene TRBV5-1; as DNA is missing, the TRBD1 call by TCRdb cannot be tested. Looked up from germline, CDR1 is SGHRS and CDR2 is YFSETQ. This CDR3 is 15 amino acids long.

V and J are TRBV7-9 and TRBJ2-7. This CDR3 is 14 amino acids long. In germline, CDR1 is SEHNR, CDR2 FQNEAQ (reference sequence). The CDR3 spells CASSLPYRSYEQYF.

V and J are TRBV12-3 or TRBV12-4 and TRBJ1-2. The CDR3 spans 13 residues. Here the CDR3 reads CASRFRASYGYTF.

The chain combines TRBV5-4 with TRBJ2-5; TCRdb indicates TRBD2, and absent DNA this call remains unverified. Germline assignment: CDR1 SGHNT and CDR2 YYREEE (reference sequence). The CDR3 runs to 15 residues. The CDR3 sequence: CASSLGRGRGETQYF.

The chain carries TRBV11-2 and TRBJ2-3; the TCRdb D gene call, TRBD2, has no DNA to confirm it. There are 16 residues in the CDR3. CDR1 and CDR2 from the germline V gene are SGHAT and FQNNGV. CDR3 sequence reads: CASSWDWLVSTDTQYF.

The chain is built from TRBV27 and TRBJ1-3. CDR3 length: 14 amino acids. In germline, CDR1 is MNHEY, CDR2 SMNVEV (reference sequence). CDR3: CASSHLLVENTIYF.

V gene TRBV5-6 combines with J gene TRBJ2-5; absent DNA, TCRdb's TRBD2 call cannot be checked. CDR3 length: 14 amino acids. Germline CDR1 and CDR2: SGHDT and YYEEEE. The CDR3 loop reads CASSFSPEQETQYF.

The CDR3 region is CASSLAPPGLAASTDTQYF. V and J are TRBV7-2 and TRBJ2-3; TCRdb outputs TRBD2, but without DNA this stays unchecked. The CDR3 has 19 amino acids. Germline V gene sequence: CDR1 SGHTA, CDR2 FQGNSA.